These T cell receptor beta chains were read from a single sample in a study of CD8 T cells in ankylosing spondylitis. From the 5' RACE reads, TCRdb called clonotypes with MiXCR, one entry per CDR3 protein. This sample has about 700,000 distinct CDR3 sequences, with around 20% found just once. The specimen was blood, either unsorted or a sorted T cell fraction (not recorded which). These receptors were collected from a male donor with ankylosing spondylitis. The CDR3 runs from the conserved cysteine through the conserved F or W. D genes are given only for firm matches. Where a row states a size, it is once, few, many or the class of an expanded clone; other rows omit it.

clone size: few; J gene: TRBJ1-5; D gene: -; V gene: TRBV12-3/TRBV12-4; CDR3 DNA: TGTGCCAGCAGAAGGGACGGGAGAGATCAGCCCCAGCATTTT; CDR3 protein: CASRRDGRDQPQHF
clone size: -; J gene: TRBJ2-2; D gene: TRBD1; V gene: TRBV4-1; CDR3 DNA: TGCGCCAGCAGCCAAGGGACAGGGGGTCGGACCGGGGAGCTGTTTTTT; CDR3 protein: CASSQGTGGRTGELFF
clone size: few; J gene: TRBJ2-3; D gene: -; V gene: TRBV5-1; CDR3 DNA: TGCGCCAGCACACTACCACCTAGCACAGATACGCAGTATTTT; CDR3 protein: CASTLPPSTDTQYF
clone size: -; J gene: TRBJ2-1; D gene: -; V gene: TRBV6-5; CDR3 DNA: TGTGCCAGCAGTTACTCCCCCCTAGCGACCTACAATGAGCAGTTCTTC; CDR3 protein: CASSYSPLATYNEQFF
clone size: few; J gene: TRBJ2-3; D gene: -; V gene: TRBV10-3; CDR3 DNA: TGTGCCATCAGTGATGGGGTAGCGGGCACAGATACGCAGTATTTT; CDR3 protein: CAISDGVAGTDTQYF
clone size: -; J gene: TRBJ1-5; D gene: TRBD1; V gene: TRBV29-1; CDR3 DNA: TGCAGCGTTGTCGACAGGGGAGGCCAGCCCCAGCATTTT; CDR3 protein: CSVVDRGGQPQHF
clone size: many; J gene: TRBJ2-1; D gene: TRBD2; V gene: TRBV28; CDR3 DNA: TGTGCCAGCAGTTTTCAGACTAGCAGCGCGCAGTTCTTC; CDR3 protein: CASSFQTSSAQFF
clone size: few; J gene: TRBJ2-1; D gene: -; V gene: TRBV5-1; CDR3 DNA: TGCGCCAGCAGCTTGGTCAGCGGCGTTGAGCAGTTCTTC; CDR3 protein: CASSLVSGVEQFF
clone size: few; J gene: TRBJ1-1; D gene: TRBD1; V gene: TRBV7-3; CDR3 DNA: TGTGCCAGCAGCTTAACAGGAGGGGGCGAGCGGGCTTTCTTT; CDR3 protein: CASSLTGGGERAFF
clone size: -; J gene: TRBJ1-1; D gene: -; V gene: TRBV6-2/TRBV6-3; CDR3 DNA: TGTGCCAGCACGGGTTTAGCTTACACTGAAGCTTTCTTT; CDR3 protein: CASTGLAYTEAFF
clone size: many; J gene: TRBJ1-1; D gene: -; V gene: TRBV18; CDR3 DNA: TGTGCCAGCTCACCACCGTATAGAACAGGTTTCACTGAAGCTTTCTTT; CDR3 protein: CASSPPYRTGFTEAFF
clone size: -; J gene: TRBJ2-7; D gene: -; V gene: TRBV9; CDR3 DNA: TGTGCCAGCAGCGTAGATGGGACACCCACCTACGAGCAGTACTTC; CDR3 protein: CASSVDGTPTYEQYF
clone size: many; J gene: TRBJ1-3; D gene: TRBD1; V gene: TRBV29-1; CDR3 DNA: TGCAGCGTTTTGACCACAGGGGCTGGAAACACCATATATTTT; CDR3 protein: CSVLTTGAGNTIYF
clone size: few; J gene: TRBJ1-6; D gene: TRBD1; V gene: TRBV27; CDR3 DNA: TGTGCCAGCAGTCCCGACCGGGACAGACTGAATTCACCCCTCCACTTT; CDR3 protein: CASSPDRDRLNSPLHF
clone size: many; J gene: TRBJ1-6; D gene: -; V gene: TRBV5-1; CDR3 DNA: TGCGCCAGCAGCTTTGGGATACAGAAAAATTCACCCCTCCACTTT; CDR3 protein: CASSFGIQKNSPLHF
clone size: few; J gene: TRBJ2-7; D gene: TRBD2; V gene: TRBV7-2; CDR3 DNA: TGTGCCAGCAGCCAGCGGGAGGGTAGCTCCTACGAGCAGTACTTC; CDR3 protein: CASSQREGSSYEQYF
clone size: -; J gene: TRBJ2-7; D gene: TRBD1; V gene: TRBV5-5; CDR3 DNA: TGTGCCAGCAGCTTATCGGACAGGGGCTACGAGCAGTACTTC; CDR3 protein: CASSLSDRGYEQYF
clone size: -; J gene: TRBJ2-1; D gene: TRBD2; V gene: TRBV2; CDR3 DNA: TGTGCCAGCAGTGAATGGGCTAGCGGGGGTGATGAGCAGTTCTTC; CDR3 protein: CASSEWASGGDEQFF
clone size: -; J gene: TRBJ2-4; D gene: TRBD2; V gene: TRBV4-1; CDR3 DNA: TGCGCCAGCAGCCAAGAGGGGGGGGAATGGGCTAGCGGGGTGATAGCCAAAAACATTCAGTACTTC; CDR3 protein: CASSQEGGEWASGVIAKNIQYF
clone size: few; J gene: TRBJ2-7; D gene: -; V gene: TRBV6-1; CDR3 DNA: TGTGCCAGCAGACCGGGATCCACATACGAGCAGTACTTC; CDR3 protein: CASRPGSTYEQYF
clone size: once; J gene: TRBJ1-6; D gene: -; V gene: TRBV20-1; CDR3 DNA: TGCAGTGCTAGAGATCCCAGGGTCTCGGGGGGTTCACCCCTCCACTTT; CDR3 protein: CSARDPRVSGGSPLHF
clone size: many; J gene: TRBJ1-1; D gene: -; V gene: TRBV5-1; CDR3 DNA: TGTGCCAGCAGTTTCGTACCCAACACTGAAGCTTTCTTT; CDR3 protein: CASSFVPNTEAFF
clone size: few; J gene: TRBJ1-1; D gene: TRBD1; V gene: TRBV29-1; CDR3 DNA: TGCAGCGGTGACGTCGGGACAGGATCCGCTTTCTTT; CDR3 protein: CSGDVGTGSAFF
clone size: -; J gene: TRBJ2-6; D gene: -; V gene: TRBV9; CDR3 DNA: TGTGCCAGCAGCGTAAGGACTCGGGGAACCTCTGGGGCCAACGTCCTGACTTTC; CDR3 protein: CASSVRTRGTSGANVLTF
clone size: -; J gene: TRBJ2-2; D gene: -; V gene: TRBV7-9; CDR3 DNA: TGTGCCAGCAGCTTGACTGACGCCCCGAACACCGGGGAGCTGTTTTTT; CDR3 protein: CASSLTDAPNTGELFF
clone size: -; J gene: TRBJ2-3; D gene: TRBD1; V gene: TRBV24-1; CDR3 DNA: TGTGCCACCAGTGCGACAGGGAGAGGGACAGATACGCAGTATTTT; CDR3 protein: CATSATGRGTDTQYF
clone size: few; J gene: TRBJ2-1; D gene: TRBD2; V gene: TRBV27; CDR3 DNA: TGTGCCAGCAGTTCCACGGGACTAGCGGGGAACAATGAGCAGTTCTTC; CDR3 protein: CASSSTGLAGNNEQFF
clone size: few; J gene: TRBJ1-2; D gene: -; V gene: TRBV2; CDR3 DNA: TGTGCCAGCAGTCCCCGGACACTACCCTATGGCTACACCTTC; CDR3 protein: CASSPRTLPYGYTF
clone size: few; J gene: TRBJ2-1; D gene: TRBD2; V gene: TRBV11-2; CDR3 DNA: TGTGCCAGCAGCTTAGATGTAGCGGGCCTCTACAATGAGCAGTTCTTC; CDR3 protein: CASSLDVAGLYNEQFF
clone size: -; J gene: TRBJ2-3; D gene: -; V gene: TRBV24-1; CDR3 DNA: TGTGCAACCAGAGCAAGGGGCATCGATACGCAGTATTTT; CDR3 protein: CATRARGIDTQYF
clone size: -; J gene: TRBJ2-2; D gene: TRBD2; V gene: TRBV5-1; CDR3 DNA: TGCGCCAGCAGCCTAATTAGCGGGGGGTCGAACACCGGGGAGCTGTTTTTT; CDR3 protein: CASSLISGGSNTGELFF
clone size: -; J gene: TRBJ2-1; D gene: TRBD2; V gene: TRBV6-2/TRBV6-3; CDR3 DNA: TGTGCCAGCGGGACTAGCGGAAACAATGAGCAGTTCTTC; CDR3 protein: CASGTSGNNEQFF
clone size: -; J gene: TRBJ2-5; D gene: -; V gene: TRBV12-3/TRBV12-4; CDR3 DNA: TGTGCCAGCAGTTTCTCGGGGGAATCAGAGACCCAGTACTTC; CDR3 protein: CASSFSGESETQYF
clone size: few; J gene: TRBJ2-7; D gene: -; V gene: TRBV10-3; CDR3 DNA: TGTGCCATCAGTGAGTCCCCCTACGAGCAGTACTTC; CDR3 protein: CAISESPYEQYF
clone size: few; J gene: TRBJ1-2; D gene: TRBD1; V gene: TRBV30; CDR3 DNA: TGTGCCTGGAGTCCAACAGGGGGCCGCGATGGCTACACCTTC; CDR3 protein: CAWSPTGGRDGYTF
clone size: few; J gene: TRBJ2-1; D gene: -; V gene: TRBV5-1; CDR3 DNA: TGCGCCAGCAGTCGGGGTGGACTATTCTATGAGCAGTTCTTC; CDR3 protein: CASSRGGLFYEQFF
clone size: few; J gene: TRBJ2-3; D gene: -; V gene: TRBV5-1; CDR3 DNA: TGCGCCAGCAGCTACTCCTCAGATACGCAGTATTTT; CDR3 protein: CASSYSSDTQYF
clone size: few; J gene: TRBJ2-7; D gene: -; V gene: TRBV27; CDR3 DNA: TGTGCCAGCAGTTTAGGCCCTCCCCCCTACGAGCAGTACTTC; CDR3 protein: CASSLGPPPYEQYF
clone size: few; J gene: TRBJ2-3; D gene: TRBD1; V gene: TRBV3-1; CDR3 DNA: TGTGCCAGCAGCCAAGGACAGGGGATCACAGATACGCAGTATTTT; CDR3 protein: CASSQGQGITDTQYF
clone size: few; J gene: TRBJ2-1; D gene: TRBD2; V gene: TRBV9; CDR3 DNA: TGTGCCAGCAGCGTACTAAGCGGGGGCTTCAATGAGCAGTTCTTC; CDR3 protein: CASSVLSGGFNEQFF
clone size: few; J gene: TRBJ2-7; D gene: -; V gene: TRBV20-1; CDR3 DNA: TGCAGTGCGATCAGGGTGGACGAGCAGTACTTC; CDR3 protein: CSAIRVDEQYF
clone size: -; J gene: TRBJ1-2; D gene: -; V gene: TRBV5-5; CDR3 DNA: TGTGCCAGCAGCTTGGGGGGGGAGGCTGACTATGGCTACACCTTC; CDR3 protein: CASSLGGEADYGYTF
clone size: -; J gene: TRBJ2-7; D gene: -; V gene: TRBV25-1; CDR3 DNA: TGTGCCAGCAGGCCAGGTTGGGACTACGAGCAGTACTTC; CDR3 protein: CASRPGWDYEQYF
clone size: -; J gene: TRBJ2-7; D gene: -; V gene: TRBV5-1; CDR3 DNA: TGCGCCAGCAGCCCAGGACGCGCCTCCTACGAGCAGTACTTC; CDR3 protein: CASSPGRASYEQYF
clone size: few; J gene: TRBJ1-2; D gene: -; V gene: TRBV11-2; CDR3 DNA: TGTGCCAGCAGCTCCCCTCCGACGAGGGGGGGGGAAAACTATGGCTACACCTTC; CDR3 protein: CASSSPPTRGGENYGYTF
clone size: -; J gene: TRBJ2-7; D gene: TRBD1; V gene: TRBV4-1; CDR3 DNA: TGCGCCAGCAGCCAAACCGGGACAGGGACCTACGAGCAGTACTTC; CDR3 protein: CASSQTGTGTYEQYF